The clone carrying this TCR beta chain has just one count. The J segment lost 5 bases and the V segment lost 0 bases, leaving 8 bases of the junction unmatched. This CDR3 has 16 amino acids. Germline CDR1 and CDR2: ENHRY and SYGVKD. This record comes from a study of cytomegalovirus exposure and HLA in healthy donors. 13 Jbeta primers and 60 Vbeta primers were used for the PCR. Sequencing used immunoSEQ multiplex PCR; TCRdb keeps in-frame clones, though not all of them. The sample records 190,000 or so clones, around 83% being singletons. This TCR was sampled from a man aged 50-59 years in good health and CMV-seronegative. The chain carries TRBV10-3 and TRBJ2-5; 8 positions agree with TRBD1. Sequenced sample: PBMCs. CDR3 sequence (DNA): TGTGCCATCAGTGAGTCGACAAGGACAGGGTCGGAGACCCAGTACTTC. Its translation is CAISESTRTGSETQYF.